This T cell receptor beta chain was observed in a study of immune evolution from preneoplasia to lung adenocarcinoma. The overall study: HLA loss of heterozygosity: roughly 6.6% AIS, approximately 15% MIA, approximately 35% ADC, none AAH.

General study findings and limits: Later-stage lesions appeared to have more T cells, more diversity, less clonality. From normal lung to invasive adenocarcinoma, top clone frequencies appeared to decrease.

Some clones are missing from TCRdb's copy, which holds only in-frame ones; the method was immunoSEQ multiplex PCR. The table includes 1,100 to 1,500 clones, 70% to 85% detected once. The sample holds a few counts of this clone. Its antigen is as yet unknown. The V end lost 7 bases, the J end lost 2 bases, and 11 bases lay between the germline ends. The CDR3 totals 13 residues. Looked up from germline, CDR1 is MNHNY and CDR2 is SVGAGI (reference sequence). Each case's diagnosis was confirmed by two pathologists on H&E. Source material: FFPE atypical adenomatous hyperplasia tissue from the lung. As for subset: atypical adenomatous hyperplasia (AAH), lung preneoplasia. This TCR came from a person aged 70 to 85 with lung adenocarcinoma. The chain carries TRBV6-6 and TRBJ2-5; perhaps TRBD1 as D (5 bases). The CDR3 DNA sequence: TGTGCCAGCACCCCCCGGACACAAGAGACCCAGTACTTC. Encoded protein: CASTPRTQETQYF.